This record concerns one T cell receptor (beta chain) sequence. V lost 6 bases and J 10 bases, leaving 18 bases between the germline ends. The CDR3 spans 14 residues. Germline assignment: CDR1 SEHNR and CDR2 FQNEAQ (reference sequence). These data belong to a study of blood T cell repertoires in COVID-19. Clones were sequenced by immunoSEQ multiplex PCR, and TCRdb holds only the in-frame ones, with some missing. This sample has approximately 200,000 clones, with approximately 79% found just once. The chain uses TRBV7-9 and TRBJ1-4, with D possibly TRBD1 on 6 matching bases. The sequenced sample was peripheral blood. This receptor was identified in a human donor in a cohort sampled during active COVID-19. CDR3: CASRSDRNPGKLFF. The CDR3 bases are TGTGCCAGCAGATCCGACAGGAATCCAGGAAAACTGTTTTTT. Supplemented by reference TRBV7-9 and TRBJ1-4, the full variable domain reads DTGVSQNPRHKITKRGQNVTFRCDPISEHNRLYWYRQTLGQGPEFLTYFQNEAQLEKSRLLSDRFSAERPKGSFSTLEIQRTEQGDSAMYLCASRSDRNPGKLFFGSGTQLSVL.